The following is a T cell receptor beta chain sequence with its context. The antigen remains undetermined. This specimen belongs to a study of T cell responses to AZD1222 COVID-19 vaccine. Regarding the study as a whole: Females made up more of the donors, who were largely white British, and clonal diversity may have come out too low. Repertoire sampling happened only post peak T cell response. Distributed over spike, vaccine-associated CD4 TCRs predominated at 160-218 and 743-854. Only a handful of AZD1222 recipients were seropositive at baseline.

In germline, CDR1 is SNHLY, CDR2 FYNNEI. This CDR3 has 12 residues. The V end was cut by 1 base, the J end by 5 bases, with 3 bases between. Produced via immunoSEQ multiplex PCR; TCRdb's table is partial and in-frame only. The sample has 120,000 or so clones; approximately 85% are singletons. This sequence joins TRBV2 and TRBJ1-5; D is unclear. The TCR comes from an adult in good health. The material was peripheral blood, obtained on day 0 of AZD1222 vaccination. Here the CDR3 reads CASSEGHQPQHF. The DNA for the CDR3 is TGTGCCAGCAGTGAAGGACATCAGCCCCAGCATTTT.